A selection of T cell receptor beta chains follows, all from one sample in a study of cytomegalovirus exposure and HLA in healthy donors. TCRdb's copy holds only in-frame clones and misses some; the assay was immunoSEQ multiplex PCR. Of more than 150,000 clones in the sample, about 88% were seen once. The source material was PBMCs. The receptors originated from a girl less than two years old in good health and CMV-seronegative. CDR3s include the opening cysteine and the closing phenylalanine or tryptophan. Each record gives: clone size, D gene, V gene, J gene, CDR3 DNA, CDR3 protein. A D gene is named only where the DNA matches it firmly. Clone size is not always given. Where it is, it says once, few, many or a class for expanded clones.

-	TRBD2	TRBV7-3	TRBJ2-2	TGTGCCAGCAGCCCGGGGGGTAACGGGGAGCTGTTTTTT	CASSPGGNGELFF
-	-	TRBV7-6	TRBJ1-1	TGTGCCAGCAGCTTGGACACGAACACTGAAGCTTTCTTT	CASSLDTNTEAFF
-	-	TRBV5-4	TRBJ2-1	TGTGCCAGCAGCCACAGGGCTGGCAATGAGCAGTTCTTC	CASSHRAGNEQFF
-	TRBD1	TRBV10-3	TRBJ2-7	TGTGCCATCAGTGAGTCGGGACAGGTCTACGAGCAGTACTTC	CAISESGQVYEQYF
-	-	TRBV5-6	TRBJ2-7	TGTGCCAGCAGCTTGGGAGGGTTGTCCCCCTACGAGCAGTACTTC	CASSLGGLSPYEQYF
-	-	TRBV18	TRBJ2-3	TGTGCCAGCTCACCGAGGTCATCGGCAGATACGCAGTATTTT	CASSPRSSADTQYF
once	TRBD2	TRBV7-9	TRBJ2-7	TGTGCCAGCAGCTTTTATGCGTGGGGGGGCGAGCAGTACTTC	CASSFYAWGGEQYF
-	-	TRBV27	TRBJ1-6	TGTGCCAGCGCAGAACTAAGGGGCGCGGATAATTCACCCCTCCACTTT	CASAELRGADNSPLHF
-	TRBD2	TRBV18	TRBJ2-1	TGTGCCAGCTCACCGAAGCGGGAGGGCGTTCGGTTCTACAATGAGCAGTTCTTC	CASSPKREGVRFYNEQFF
-	-	TRBV10-3	TRBJ2-5	TGTGCCACTACAGTGGCAGGGCAAGAGACCCAGTACTTC	CATTVAGQETQYF
-	TRBD2	TRBV27	TRBJ2-2	TGTGCCAGCAGTCACGGACTAGCGGGGGGGGCCGGGGAGCTGTTTTTT	CASSHGLAGGAGELFF
-	TRBD2	TRBV30	TRBJ2-5	TGTGCCTGGAGTGATGTTGGGTGGGCGGGGGGACCACAAGAGACCCAGTACTTC	CAWSDVGWAGGPQETQYF
-	-	TRBV5-1	TRBJ2-3	TGCGCCAGCAGCCCAGACACAGATACGCAGTATTTT	CASSPDTDTQYF
-	TRBD2	TRBV6-4	TRBJ2-1	TGTGCCAGCAGTGACTCGTTACTAGCGGGAGCAGGCTCCTACAATGAGCAGTTCTTC	CASSDSLLAGAGSYNEQFF
-	-	TRBV7-2	TRBJ2-7	TGTGCCAGCAGTCTGAGACACCACGAGCAGTACTTC	CASSLRHHEQYF
-	TRBD1	TRBV7-8	TRBJ2-4	TGTGCCAGCAGCTTATTTAGTAGGGGGCGCATCAAAAACATTCAGTACTTC	CASSLFSRGRIKNIQYF
-	-	TRBV2	TRBJ1-5	TGTGCCAGCAGGGGTCCCCCCGAGGTGGGTCAGCCCCAGCATTTT	CASRGPPEVGQPQHF
-	-	TRBV5-8	TRBJ1-2	TGTGCCAGCAGCTCGGGGGGCTATGGCTACACCTTC	CASSSGGYGYTF
once	-	TRBV2	TRBJ1-4	TGTGCCAGCAATATTCAGGGGAGTACTAATGAAAAACTGTTTTTT	CASNIQGSTNEKLFF
-	-	TRBV6-5	TRBJ1-5	TGTGCCAGCAGTTACTCCCGGACATTCAATCAGCCCCAGCATTTT	CASSYSRTFNQPQHF
-	TRBD2	TRBV2	TRBJ2-2	TGTGCCAGCGTCTTAACGGGAGGTTTAACCGGGGAGCTGTTTTTT	CASVLTGGLTGELFF
-	-	TRBV5-1	TRBJ1-2	TGCGCCAGCAGCTTGGGGGGGGACTATGGCTACACCTTC	CASSLGGDYGYTF
-	TRBD2	TRBV10-3	TRBJ2-7	TGTGCCATCAGAACCGGGACTAGCGTTAACGAGCAGTACTTC	CAIRTGTSVNEQYF
-	-	TRBV4-1	TRBJ2-7	TGCGCCAGCAGCCAAGGTGGCGCGTGGGGGGCCTACGAGCAGTACTTC	CASSQGGAWGAYEQYF
once	-	TRBV7-2	TRBJ2-5	TGTGCCAGCAGCTTAGACAGGGCAGGGCTTCGAGAGACCCAGTACTTC	CASSLDRAGLRETQYF
-	-	TRBV6-1	TRBJ2-7	TGTGCCAGCAGTGAAGAGGGGTCCTACGAGCAGTACTTC	CASSEEGSYEQYF
once	-	TRBV19	TRBJ2-7	TGTGCCAGTAGTCACCAAACAGGGAAGGCCTACGAGCAGTACTTC	CASSHQTGKAYEQYF
-	-	TRBV18	TRBJ1-6	TGTGCCAGCTCACCGGACAGCTATAATTCACCCCTCCACTTT	CASSPDSYNSPLHF
-	TRBD2	TRBV2	TRBJ2-5	TGTGCCAGCAAACCCGGACTAGCGGTACAAGAGACCCAGTACTTC	CASKPGLAVQETQYF
few	TRBD2	TRBV4-1	TRBJ2-5	TGCGCCAGCAGCCACGTAACGACTAGCGGGGGAGAGGAGACCCAGTACTTC	CASSHVTTSGGEETQYF
-	TRBD1	TRBV5-1	TRBJ2-7	TGCGCCAGCAGCCTCCGGACAGGGTGGGACGAGCAGTACTTC	CASSLRTGWDEQYF
-	-	TRBV12-5	TRBJ2-3	TGTGCTAGCTTCACAGATACGCAGTATTTT	CASFTDTQYF
-	-	TRBV6-5	TRBJ1-2	TGTGCCAGCAAGGTTGGGGGGATTGGGTATGGCTACACCTTC	CASKVGGIGYGYTF
-	-	TRBV18	TRBJ1-3	TGTGCCAGCTCACCTACCCAGTACTCTGGAAACACCATATATTTT	CASSPTQYSGNTIYF
-	-	TRBV4-1	TRBJ2-7	TGCGCCAGCAGCCAAAGGGGGGGCTCCTACGAGCAGTACTTC	CASSQRGGSYEQYF
few	-	TRBV9	TRBJ2-5	TGTGCCAGCAGCGCAACTGGCCAAGAGACCCAGTACTTC	CASSATGQETQYF
-	-	TRBV21-1	TRBJ1-1	TGTGCCAGCAGCCCTATCCCCAGGGGGACAGGGAACCTCATGAACACTGAAGCTTTCTTT	CASSPIPRGTGNLMNTEAFF
-	-	TRBV2	TRBJ2-7	TGTGCCAGCAGTGAGGCAGTTGACGAGCAGTACTTC	CASSEAVDEQYF
-	TRBD2	TRBV9	TRBJ2-5	TGTGCCAGCAGCGTCTACGGGGGGGCTCGAGAGACCCAGTACTTC	CASSVYGGARETQYF
-	-	TRBV5-6	TRBJ1-1	TGTGCCAGCAGCTTGTACGAGGGCGTAGCTTTCTTT	CASSLYEGVAFF
-	TRBD2	TRBV6-1	TRBJ2-1	TGTGCCAGCAGTGCTCTTCTAGCGGAATCCTACAATGAGCAGTTCTTC	CASSALLAESYNEQFF
-	TRBD1	TRBV27	TRBJ2-2	TGTGCCAGCAGACGGACAGGGGGGCGCCAAGGGGGCACCGGGGAGCTGTTTTTT	CASRRTGGRQGGTGELFF
-	TRBD2	TRBV20-1	TRBJ2-1	TGCACCCTAGCGGACAATGAGCAGTTCTTC	CTLADNEQFF
once	-	TRBV2	TRBJ2-1	TGTGCCAGCAGTGGCTCGGGGAGGAGCTCCTACAATGAGCAGTTCTTC	CASSGSGRSSYNEQFF
-	-	TRBV15	TRBJ1-6	TGTGCCACCAGCAAGGGGTTTACGGGTAATTCACCCCTCCACTTT	CATSKGFTGNSPLHF
-	-	TRBV5-1	TRBJ2-3	TGCGCCAGCAGCTTCAGGGGCCCCTCTAGCACAGATACGCAGTATTTT	CASSFRGPSSTDTQYF
-	TRBD1	TRBV6-1	TRBJ1-5	TGTGCCAGCAGGGGGGACAGACTTAGCAATCAGCCCCAGCATTTT	CASRGDRLSNQPQHF
-	-	TRBV29-1	TRBJ2-2	TGCAGCGCAACGGGACATACGAACACCGGGGAGCTGTTTTTT	CSATGHTNTGELFF
-	-	TRBV30	TRBJ1-1	TGTGCCTGGAGGGTGTCAGGGCGGGGTAACACTGAAGCTTTCTTT	CAWRVSGRGNTEAFF
-	TRBD2	TRBV19	TRBJ2-1	TGTGCCAGTCAAACCACTAGCGGGGGGCCGTACAATGAGCAGTTCTTC	CASQTTSGGPYNEQFF
-	-	TRBV4-2	TRBJ1-2	TGTGCCAGCAGCCAAGACAAAGCCAAAAACTATGGCTACACCTTC	CASSQDKAKNYGYTF
-	-	TRBV16	TRBJ2-2	TGTGCCAGCAGCCAATCGATTAGCGAAACGAACACCGGGGAGCTGTTTTTT	CASSQSISETNTGELFF